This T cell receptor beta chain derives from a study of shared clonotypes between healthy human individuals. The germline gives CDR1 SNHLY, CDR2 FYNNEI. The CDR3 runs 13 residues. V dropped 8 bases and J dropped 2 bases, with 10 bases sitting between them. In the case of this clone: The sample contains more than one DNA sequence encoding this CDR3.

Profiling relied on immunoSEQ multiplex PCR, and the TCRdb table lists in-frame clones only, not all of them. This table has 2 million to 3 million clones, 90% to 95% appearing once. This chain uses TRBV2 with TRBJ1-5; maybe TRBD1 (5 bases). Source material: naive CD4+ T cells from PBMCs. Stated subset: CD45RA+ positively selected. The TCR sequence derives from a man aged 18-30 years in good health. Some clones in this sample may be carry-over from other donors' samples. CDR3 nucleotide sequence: TGTGCCAGCGGAGGGGATGGCAATCAGCCCCAGCATTTT. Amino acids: CASGGDGNQPQHF.